The rows below give T cell receptor beta chains drawn from one sample of a study of T cell responses to AZD1222 COVID-19 vaccine. TCRdb's table, derived via immunoSEQ multiplex PCR, lists solely in-frame clones and lacks some. The repertoire consists of more than 100,000 clones, with about 93% occurring once and the leading ten covering roughly 5.4%. The source was peripheral blood, collected on day 0 of AZD1222 vaccination. Receptor source: an adult in good health. Each CDR3 is given with its conserved first and last residue. The D gene is left open where the match is weak. The size of a clone is reported for some rows only, either as once, few or many, or as a class for expanded clones.

TRBV7-2	15	TRBJ1-4	-	-	CASSSYTATNEKLFF	TGTGCCAGCAGCTCCTACACCGCAACTAATGAAAAACTGTTTTTT
TRBV27	13	TRBJ2-7	-	once	CASSLFAGYEQYF	TGTGCCAGCAGTTTATTCGCCGGCTACGAGCAGTACTTC
TRBV30	13	TRBJ2-1	TRBD1	-	CAWKPGGYNEQFF	TGTGCCTGGAAGCCAGGGGGCTACAATGAGCAGTTCTTC
TRBV9	11	TRBJ2-7	-	-	CASGTTYEQYF	TGTGCCAGCGGAACAACTTACGAGCAGTACTTC
TRBV7-9	15	TRBJ2-5	TRBD1	once	CASSSGQGGAETQYF	TGTGCCAGCAGCTCTGGGCAAGGGGGCGCAGAGACCCAGTACTTC
TRBV28	14	TRBJ2-7	-	-	CASRQGAFPDEQYF	TGTGCCAGTCGTCAAGGGGCCTTTCCGGACGAGCAGTACTTC
TRBV30	12	TRBJ2-2	TRBD1	-	CAAQGTTGELFF	TGTGCCGCACAGGGGACCACCGGGGAGCTGTTTTTT
TRBV6-5	13	TRBJ1-5	-	-	CASSSGQGQPQHF	TGTGCCAGCAGTAGCGGGCAGGGTCAGCCCCAGCATTTT
TRBV7-8	16	TRBJ2-1	TRBD2	-	CASSFRAAGGLDEQFF	TGTGCCAGCAGCTTTCGGGCCGCGGGAGGATTGGATGAGCAGTTCTTC
TRBV5-1	17	TRBJ2-2	-	few	CASSSLSGRGYTGELFF	TGCGCCAGCAGCTCGTTATCAGGGAGAGGGTACACCGGGGAGCTGTTTTTT
TRBV7-2	18	TRBJ1-3	-	-	CASSLAIPFGESGNTIYF	TGTGCCAGCAGCTTAGCTATTCCGTTTGGGGAAAGCGGAAACACCATATATTTT
TRBV18	18	TRBJ1-1	TRBD1	-	CASSIRPGQGTSNTEAFF	TGTGCCAGCTCAATCCGACCGGGACAGGGGACCTCGAACACTGAAGCTTTCTTT
TRBV5-5	14	TRBJ1-2	-	few	CASSPGFPADGYTF	TGTGCCAGCAGCCCCGGGTTTCCGGCAGATGGCTACACCTTC
TRBV5-1	12	TRBJ1-1	-	-	CASSQGRTEAFF	TGCGCCAGCAGCCAGGGTAGGACTGAAGCTTTCTTT
TRBV5-6	17	TRBJ2-7	-	-	CASSTAAGRNPSYEQYF	TGTGCCAGCAGCACGGCCGCGGGCCGTAACCCTTCCTACGAGCAGTACTTC
TRBV7-3	14	TRBJ2-3	-	once	CASSLAGYGDTQYF	TGTGCCAGCAGCTTAGCGGGGTACGGAGATACGCAGTATTTT
TRBV5-6	14	TRBJ1-5	-	-	CASSLGRGNQPQHF	TGTGCCAGCAGCTTAGGACGGGGCAATCAGCCCCAGCATTTT
TRBV5-1	14	TRBJ2-5	TRBD2	-	CASGPSGGEETQYF	TGCGCCAGCGGACCTAGCGGGGGAGAAGAGACCCAGTACTTC
TRBV2	12	TRBJ2-7	-	-	CASSSLPGEQYF	TGTGCCAGCAGTTCCCTGCCCGGCGAGCAGTACTTC
TRBV5-5	15	TRBJ2-3	TRBD1	-	CASRDPGQGEDTQYF	TGTGCCAGCAGGGATCCGGGACAGGGGGAAGATACGCAGTATTTT
TRBV28	13	TRBJ1-1	-	-	CASSLPGDTEAFF	TGTGCCAGCAGTCTCCCGGGGGACACTGAAGCTTTCTTT
TRBV30	17	TRBJ1-3	-	-	CAWSGWSGGSIGNTIYF	TGTGCCTGGAGTGGTTGGTCGGGGGGTTCTATTGGAAACACCATATATTTT
TRBV11-2	17	TRBJ1-5	-	-	CASSFVTSDRSNQPQHF	TGTGCCAGCAGCTTCGTTACCTCCGACAGGAGCAATCAGCCCCAGCATTTT
TRBV6-6	15	TRBJ1-5	TRBD1	-	CASTKQGSSNQPQHF	TGTGCCAGCACTAAACAGGGGTCGAGCAATCAGCCCCAGCATTTT
TRBV2	10	TRBJ1-2	-	-	CASDSYGYTF	TGTGCCAGCGACAGCTATGGCTACACCTTC